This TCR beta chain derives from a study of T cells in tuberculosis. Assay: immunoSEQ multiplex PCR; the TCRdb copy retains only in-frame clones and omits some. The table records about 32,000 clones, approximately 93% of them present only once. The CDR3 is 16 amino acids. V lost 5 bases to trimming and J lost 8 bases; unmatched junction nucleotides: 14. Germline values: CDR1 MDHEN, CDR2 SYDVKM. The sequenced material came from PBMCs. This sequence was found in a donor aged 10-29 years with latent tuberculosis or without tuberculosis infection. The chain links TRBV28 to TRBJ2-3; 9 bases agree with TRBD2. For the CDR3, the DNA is TGTGCCAGCAGTCCCCCCCTAGCGGGACGGTTAGGTACGCAGTATTTT. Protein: CASSPPLAGRLGTQYF.